Listed below are T cell receptor beta chains from one sample, sequenced in a study of cytomegalovirus exposure and HLA in healthy donors. Generated by immunoSEQ multiplex PCR, the TCRdb table keeps only in-frame clones and is missing some. Of fewer than 100,000 clones in the sample, roughly 78% were seen once. Sequencing used PBMCs. These receptors came from a male donor in good health and CMV-seropositive. Each CDR3 is given with its conserved first and last residue. A D gene is named only where the DNA matches it firmly. Size values are once, few and many counts, or a class for expanded clones, and some rows have none.

clone_size | d_call | j_call | v_call | cdr3_aa | cdr3_nt
few | - | TRBJ2-1 | TRBV2 | CASSVSGNEQFF | TGTGCCAGCAGTGTGAGCGGGAATGAGCAGTTCTTC
- | - | TRBJ2-3 | TRBV18 | CASSLYGGTDTQYF | TGTGCCAGCTCCCTCTACGGGGGCACAGATACGCAGTATTTT
- | TRBD2 | TRBJ2-5 | TRBV28 | CASSLSAGGEETQYF | TGTGCCAGCAGTTTATCGGCGGGGGGGGAAGAGACCCAGTACTTC
- | TRBD1 | TRBJ2-1 | TRBV7-2 | CASSWTGTAVDEQFF | TGTGCCAGCAGCTGGACCGGGACAGCGGTTGATGAGCAGTTCTTC
- | TRBD1 | TRBJ2-1 | TRBV19 | CASTADRGSYNEQFF | TGTGCCAGTACTGCGGACAGGGGGTCCTACAATGAGCAGTTCTTC
- | - | TRBJ2-2 | TRBV5-1 | CASSSPTRSTNTGELFF | TGCGCCAGCAGCTCACCGACGCGGTCCACAAACACCGGGGAGCTGTTTTTT
- | TRBD2 | TRBJ2-7 | TRBV7-9 | CASSDSGGLAVYEQYF | TGTGCCAGCAGCGACTCGGGGGGACTAGCCGTCTACGAGCAGTACTTC
few | TRBD1 | TRBJ1-2 | TRBV28 | CASRLRQGGNYGYTF | TGTGCCAGCAGACTGAGACAGGGGGGAAACTATGGCTACACCTTC
- | TRBD2 | TRBJ2-1 | TRBV5-3 | CARSAGTSGGKTYNEQFF | TGTGCCAGAAGCGCCGGGACTAGCGGGGGGAAAACCTACAATGAGCAGTTCTTC
- | - | TRBJ2-1 | TRBV30 | CAWRGLPTSEQFF | TGTGCCTGGAGGGGGTTGCCTACTAGTGAGCAGTTCTTC
once | TRBD2 | TRBJ2-1 | TRBV9 | CASSVESSGGVREQFF | TGTGCCAGCAGCGTAGAATCTAGCGGGGGTGTGCGTGAGCAGTTCTTC
- | TRBD1 | TRBJ2-5 | TRBV5-1 | CASSTGTGGLETQYF | TGCGCCAGCAGCACCGGGACAGGGGGCTTGGAGACCCAGTACTTC